The entry below describes one T cell receptor beta chain. Authors' data handling: Estimation of nucleated cell counts relied on the amplification of reference gene primers. Sequencing was performed with immunoSEQ multiplex PCR; in TCRdb, only in-frame clones are kept and a portion is missing. For V, J and clone size, that table is used; D and trimming come from the DNA. The sample yields roughly 60,000 clones, nearly 90% seen once. This sample is part of a study of blood T cell repertoires in COVID-19. Study overall: In each case, the material was cDNA or gDNA derived from T cells, B-cell-depleted T cells, or PBMCs.

This CDR3 has 15 residues. The germline V and J ends were trimmed by 4 bases and 3 bases, with 14 bases remaining between them. Germline lookup yields CDR1 SNHLY and CDR2 FYNNEI. Sequencing was carried out using peripheral blood. The TCR originated in a man in his forties or fifties with active COVID-19. The rearrangement uses TRBV2 and TRBJ2-3; D is perhaps TRBD1 (6 bases). Here the CDR3 reads CASSAEGVGTDTQYF. The DNA of the CDR3 is TGTGCCAGCAGTGCCGAGGGGGTGGGGACAGATACGCAGTATTTT.